This TCR beta chain is from a study of blood T cell repertoires in COVID-19. For the study at large: Collection of acute and convalescent COVID-19 samples took place in the United States, Italy and Spain. In each case, the material was cDNA or gDNA derived from T cells, B-cell-depleted T cells, or PBMCs.

In the original analysis: The authors estimated nucleated cell counts from reference gene primer amplification. Sequencing used immunoSEQ multiplex PCR; TCRdb keeps in-frame clones, though not all of them. The D gene and trimming were derived from the DNA, and the V and J assignments and clone size from that table. The table shows over 70,000 clones, with 65% to 85% occurring only once. This clone was observed a single time. The sequencing input was peripheral blood. This receptor was obtained from a man aged 65-85 years with active or convalescent COVID-19.

The CDR3 reads CASAKVRTGNEQFF. CDR3 DNA: TGTGCCAGTGCTAAGGTCAGGACAGGCAATGAGCAGTTCTTC. V and J are TRBV19 and TRBJ2-1; 7 bases line up with TRBD1. Germline V lookup: CDR1 LNHDA, CDR2 SQIVND (reference sequence). This CDR3 spans 14 amino acids. The V segment lost 8 bases and the J segment 6 bases; nucleotides outside the gene matches: 10.